A single sample gave rise to the 21 T cell receptor beta chains below, sequenced in a study of CD8+CD57+ T cells in acquired aplastic anemia (dated by TCRdb to 2017 to 2018). Reads for this sample came from an Illumina HiSeq 2000. TCR beta VDJ combination and CDR3 sequence profiling used genomic DNA as the template. The public sequencing data were trimmed at Q25 with fastp and processed into clonotypes with MiXCR by TCRdb, which kept only in-frame beta chains. Identical CDR3 protein sequences are pooled into one entry, listed with their most common genes and DNA. For this sample the table gives over 150,000 distinct CDR3 sequences, of which 54% were detected only once. Jointly, the top ten make up 15% to 20% of the sample. The sequenced sample consisted of sorted CD4+, CD8+, or CD8+CD57+ T cells (not recorded which) from PBMCs. The receptors stem from a human donor in good health, serving as a control.

This clonotype was picked up many times. The chain joins TRBV19 to TRBJ2-7; D call uncertain. CDR1 and CDR2 (germline): LNHDA, SQIVND (reference sequence). The length of the CDR3 is 13 residues. The ends were cut back, 3 bases at V and 6 bases at J, with 12 bases in the middle. The CDR3 region is CASSMGKGTEQYF. In nucleotides, the CDR3 is TGTGCCAGTAGTATGGGGAAGGGTACCGAGCAGTACTTC.

This clonotype has a count of ten or more. The chain uses TRBV10-1 and TRBJ2-7; D is perhaps TRBD1 (6 bases). The ends were cut back, 9 bases at V and 4 bases at J, with 22 bases in the middle. The CDR3 runs to 15 residues. Germline values: CDR1 WNHNN, CDR2 SYGVQD (reference sequence). In DNA, the CDR3 is TGCGCCAGGAGCAGTAGGACAGCCGGGAATTACGAGCAGTACTTC. The encoded protein is CARSSRTAGNYEQYF.

This clonotype was counted many times. V is TRBV18 and J is TRBJ2-1; D may be TRBD1 (6 bases). The V gene's germline CDR1 is KGHSH and CDR2 LQKENI. The CDR3 sequence is 11 residues long. The V end was cut by 8 bases, the J end by 10 bases, with 12 bases between. The CDR3 region has the DNA TGTGCCAGCAGTCCGGACAGAGAGCAGTTCTTC. The encoded protein is CASSPDREQFF.

At least ten counts were recorded for this clonotype. The chain joins TRBV19 to TRBJ1-5, with D maybe TRBD1 (5 bases). The V gene's germline CDR1 is LNHDA and CDR2 SQIVND (reference sequence). V was shortened by 8 bases and J by 9 bases, with 17 bases between the two germline ends. CDR3 length: 13 amino acids. CDR3: CASGSWETVPQHF. In nucleotides, the CDR3 is TGTGCCAGTGGGTCCTGGGAGACAGTGCCCCAGCATTTT.

With respect to this clonotype: A much larger clone lies one base from this, so it may be a read error. The rearrangement joins TRBV7-8 to TRBJ1-1; D not certain. The V gene's germline CDR1 is SGHVS and CDR2 FQNEAQ. This CDR3 is 17 amino acids long. In nucleotides, the CDR3 is TGTGCCAGCGGCTTAAACCCCCCCACAGTGACCGTTCATGAAGCTTTCTTT. Translated, it gives CASGLNPPTVTVHEAFF.

The sample holds many counts of this clonotype. This chain links TRBV12-3 or TRBV12-4 with TRBJ1-1, with unresolved D. V lost 3 bases and J 3 bases, leaving 2 bases between the germline ends. The CDR3 runs 11 residues. DNA of the CDR3: TGTGCCAGCAGTTTTGACACTGAAGCTTTCTTT. Translated: CASSFDTEAFF.

This chain connects TRBV29-1 to TRBJ2-2; D is perhaps TRBD1 or TRBD2 (5 bases each). Trimming removed 4 bases at V and 4 bases at J, with 16 bases between. The CDR3 spans 15 residues. Per the germline V gene, CDR1 is SQVTM and CDR2 is ANQGSEA. CDR3 nucleotide sequence: TGCAGCGTTGGGAGAGGGGTGGGGGTCACCGGGGAGCTGTTTTTT. Protein sequence: CSVGRGVGVTGELFF.

The chain carries TRBV12-3 or TRBV12-4 and TRBJ1-2; 8 nucleotides agree with TRBD1. The J segment lost 5 bases and the V segment lost 11 bases, leaving 10 bases of the junction unmatched. This CDR3 contains 13 residues. The CDR3 coding sequence is TGTGCCTCGACGGACAGGGTGCGGTATGGCTACACCTTC. Translation: CASTDRVRYGYTF.

This clonotype was detected a few times. This rearrangement joins TRBV9 to TRBJ2-6, with 7 nucleotides matching TRBD2. This CDR3 is built from 15 residues. V shed 0 bases and J 7 bases; nucleotides not matched to a gene: 4. Germline CDR1 reads SGDLS; CDR2 reads YYNGEE. The CDR3 coding sequence is TGTGCCAGCAGCGTAGCCCCGGGACTAGCCAACGTCCTGACTTTC. The encoded protein is CASSVAPGLANVLTF.

CDR3 protein: CASGKRSGQPQHF. CDR3 in DNA: TGTGCCAGCGGTAAGCGGTCGGGTCAGCCCCAGCATTTT. This chain joins TRBV2 and TRBJ1-5; D is uncertain. The CDR3 length is 13 residues. Germline assignment: CDR1 SNHLY and CDR2 FYNNEI. V was pared by 8 bases and J by 6 bases, with 14 bases between.

The gene calls are TRBV11-2 and TRBJ2-1; D remains unclear. Germline lookup yields CDR1 SGHAT and CDR2 FQNNGV. The CDR3 has 15 amino acids. V was shortened by 5 bases and J by 8 bases, with 19 bases between the two germline ends. Here the CDR3 reads CASSQTRVTVDEQFF. The CDR3 DNA reads TGTGCCAGCAGCCAGACCCGGGTGACGGTAGATGAGCAGTTCTTC.

This clonotype occurred once. The chain couples TRBV7-2 to TRBJ1-6, with D perhaps matching TRBD1 (6 bases). The V end was cut by 5 bases, the J end by 7 bases, with 12 bases between. CDR3 size: 14 residues. In germline, CDR1 is SGHTA, CDR2 FQGNSA. This chain's CDR3 is CASSPRRGNSPLHF. CDR3 DNA: TGTGCCAGCAGCCCGAGGAGGGGGAATTCACCCCTCCACTTT.

A few counts support this clonotype. CDR3 DNA: TGCAGTGCTAGAGATGGGCTCGGGACAGGGGACGAGCAGTACTTC. Translated: CSARDGLGTGDEQYF. This chain links TRBV20-1 with TRBJ2-7; 10 bases align to TRBD1. Germline trimming cut 0 bases from V and 5 bases from J; bases unmatched to any gene: 7. Germline CDR1 reads DFQATT; CDR2 reads SNEGSKA (reference sequence). CDR3 length equals 15 residues.

The chain joins TRBV29-1 to TRBJ1-4; possible D gene TRBD1, 6 bases. CDR3 length: 13 residues. V lost 4 bases to trimming and J lost 8 bases, with 14 bases between them. In germline, CDR1 is SQVTM, CDR2 ANQGSEA. CDR3 in DNA: TGCAGCGTTGGGCGGGCCCAGGGGGAAAAACTGTTTTTT. It specifies CSVGRAQGEKLFF. The whole variable domain, filled in from reference TRBV29-1 and TRBJ1-4, reads SAVISQKPSRDICQRGTSLTIQCQVDSQVTMMFWYRQQPGQSLTLIATANQGSEATYESGFVIDKFPISRPNLTFSTLTVSNMSPEDSSIYLCSVGRAQGEKLFFGSGTQLSVL.

The chain couples TRBV2 to TRBJ1-5; D remains ambiguous. Germline assignment: CDR1 SNHLY and CDR2 FYNNEI. CDR3 size: 17 residues. V lost 5 bases and J lost 9, with 26 bases in between. The CDR3 coding sequence is TGTGCCAGCAGTTCCGCCTCTACAAGGATGTCATACTGGCCCCAGCATTTT. This translates into CASSSASTRMSYWPQHF.

This clonotype has at least ten counts. V usage is TRBV5-8 and J usage is TRBJ2-1; D might be TRBD2 (5 bases). Germline CDR1 reads SGHTS; CDR2 reads YDEGEE. CDR3 length: 12 amino acids. V lost 0 bases and J 8 bases, leaving 6 bases between the germline ends. CDR3 coding DNA: TGTGCCAGCAGCTTGGACGGGGATGAGCAGTTCTTC. Amino acids: CASSLDGDEQFF.

This chain uses TRBV3-1 with TRBJ1-1; D is unclear. The CDR3 has 15 residues. CDR1 is LGHDT and CDR2 is YNNKEL in the germline V gene (reference sequence). V gave up 2 bases and J gave up 1 base, with 11 bases separating them. CDR3 sequence reads: CASSQTNSPNTEAFF. The CDR3 coding sequence is TGTGCCAGCAGCCAAACAAACAGCCCGAACACTGAAGCTTTCTTT.

The genes are TRBV7-2 and TRBJ2-7; 10 bases fit TRBD1. Germline CDR1 and CDR2: SGHTA and FQGNSA. Germline trimming cut 8 bases from V and 0 bases from J; bases unmatched to any gene: 7. This CDR3 contains 15 residues. The CDR3 DNA is TGTGCCAGCCTTCAGGGGACAGGGGTCTCCTACGAGCAGTACTTC. It codes for CASLQGTGVSYEQYF.

The rearrangement links TRBV6-5 to TRBJ2-7, with a weak D call TRBD2 (5 bases). The germline CDR1 and CDR2 sequences are MNHEY and SVGAGI. The CDR3 consists of 14 residues. Trimming cost V 0 bases and J 5 bases, with 11 bases left between them. As DNA, the CDR3 is TGTGCCAGCAGTTACTCTGGGGAAGCGGACGAGCAGTACTTC. It specifies CASSYSGEADEQYF.

The rearrangement uses TRBV7-3 and TRBJ2-3; unclear D gene. V lost 7 bases and J lost 0, with 14 bases in between. Germline CDR1 and CDR2: SGHTA and FQGTGA. This CDR3 contains 15 residues. DNA of the CDR3: TGTGCCAGCAACCTGGAATTTTACAGCACAGATACGCAGTATTTT. Translated: CASNLEFYSTDTQYF.

The V call is TRBV10-3, the J call TRBJ1-5, with D tentatively TRBD1 (5 bases). The CDR3 runs to 15 residues. V lost 5 bases and J lost 4, with 15 bases in between. From germline, CDR1 is ENHRY and CDR2 SYGVKD. In DNA form, the CDR3 reads TGTGCCATCAGTCGTGGAGGCAGGGTGAATCAGCCCCAGCATTTT. Protein: CAISRGGRVNQPQHF.